A selection of T cell receptor beta chains follows, all from one sample in a study of CD8 T cells in ankylosing spondylitis. MiXCR was run by TCRdb on the 5' RACE reads, yielding one entry per CDR3 protein. Counted here are under 550,000 distinct CDR3 sequences, roughly 27% occurring once; the ten biggest clones make up 0.89%. The specimen sequenced was blood, either unsorted or a sorted T cell fraction (not recorded which). The receptor source for this set is a male donor with ankylosing spondylitis. CDR3s leave out the opening cysteine and the closing phenylalanine or tryptophan. The order of the fields is J gene, V gene, CDR3 length, CDR3 protein.

>TRBJ2-1|TRBV11-2|13
ASSRAGPLAIEQF
>TRBJ2-5|TRBV7-8|12
ASSATLVQETQY
>TRBJ2-5|TRBV7-9|12
ASSLEALAETQY
>TRBJ1-1|TRBV12-3/TRBV12-4|10
ASSKGDTEAF
>TRBJ1-2|TRBV24-1|9
ATSGTYGYT
>TRBJ2-5|TRBV12-3/TRBV12-4|11
ASRRGRQETQY
>TRBJ2-1|TRBV10-3|14
AISEGGGGAYNEQF
>TRBJ2-1|TRBV6-1|12
ASSPALRYNEQF
>TRBJ2-5|TRBV25-1|11
ASRQGSQETQY
>TRBJ1-2|TRBV5-1|16
ASSLAPTGAGDNYGYT
>TRBJ2-3|TRBV24-1|12
ATRPAGILDTQY
>TRBJ1-4|TRBV20-1|12
SARTGQPNEKLF
>TRBJ2-2|TRBV20-1|10
SSPAETGELF
>TRBJ2-2|TRBV9|15
ASSTGLAETNTGELF
>TRBJ2-1|TRBV11-3|12
ASGRGGVGNEQF
>TRBJ2-2|TRBV5-1|13
ASSLNVQNTGELF
>TRBJ2-5|TRBV18|12
ASSPGQKQETQY
>TRBJ2-7|TRBV3-1|10
ASSSGGYEQY
>TRBJ2-7|TRBV3-1|13
ASSQSLGVRGEQY
>TRBJ2-1|TRBV11-2|13
ASSPPAGGPNEQF
>TRBJ2-5|TRBV5-1|13
ASSLFGGGQETQY
>TRBJ2-1|TRBV11-2|13
ASSPGTGVSNEQF
>TRBJ1-4|TRBV2|12
ASSSDREGEKLF
>TRBJ1-3|TRBV20-1|13
SARDMGREGNTIY
>TRBJ2-7|TRBV20-1|12
SAVAGSGVYEQY
>TRBJ2-7|TRBV30|13
AWRGLAGGSYEQY
>TRBJ1-1|TRBV7-2|14
ASSLLVGSGNTEAF
>TRBJ1-2|TRBV7-2|12
ASSRGTGGDGYT
>TRBJ2-2|TRBV14|12
ASSQDRASGELF
>TRBJ2-5|TRBV15|12
ATSKRQSQETQY
>TRBJ1-1|TRBV11-2|12
ASSSRGLGTEAF
>TRBJ2-1|TRBV24-1|12
ATSDTGTVSLQF
>TRBJ1-1|TRBV20-1|14
SARDQRASGNTEAF
>TRBJ1-4|TRBV14|12
ASSRGFEDEKLF
>TRBJ1-2|TRBV2|11
ASSEMDSYGYT
>TRBJ2-7|TRBV10-3|11
AISEAGRDEQY
>TRBJ2-5|TRBV29-1|11
SVVWGQEETQY
>TRBJ2-3|TRBV29-1|10
SVDEAGDTQY
>TRBJ2-1|TRBV7-9|13
ASSLEGTSGNEQF
>TRBJ1-5|TRBV10-3|13
AISESGGSNQPQH
>TRBJ2-3|TRBV5-6|13
ASSTGTGITDTQY
>TRBJ1-1|TRBV5-1|12
ASSLGPRTPEAF
>TRBJ2-2|TRBV11-2|12
ASSLASGTRELF
>TRBJ2-2|TRBV5-1|11
ASSVDTDGELF
>TRBJ2-2|TRBV12-3/TRBV12-4|10
ASSFRAGELF
>TRBJ2-1|TRBV2|9
ASRDRVEQF
>TRBJ1-1|TRBV2|11
ASREDPNTEAF
>TRBJ2-7|TRBV30|12
AWSVLTSGYEQY
>TRBJ1-5|TRBV5-8|15
ASSFGQAGYSNQPQH
>TRBJ1-1|TRBV3-1|12
ASSQQGAGTEAF
>TRBJ1-4|TRBV5-6|11
ASSLVFNEKLF